A single sample gave rise to the 21 T cell receptor beta chains below, sequenced in a study of blood T cell repertoires in COVID-19. Only in-frame clones appear in the TCRdb table, and some are missing; sequencing was by immunoSEQ multiplex PCR. The sample yields around 200,000 clones, 65% to 85% seen once. The sequencing input was PBMCs or T cells enriched from blood (not recorded which). The receptors derive from a woman under 40 who had recovered from COVID-19.

The V gene is TRBV24-1, the J gene TRBJ2-1, with a weak D call TRBD1 (7 bases). V lost 2 bases and J lost 7, with 20 bases in between. There are 17 residues in the CDR3. The germline gives CDR1 KGHDR, CDR2 SFDVKD. For the CDR3, the DNA is TGTGCCACCAGTGATTCAGCAGGGGGGTTCAGTAGGAATGAGCAGTTCTTC. It encodes CATSDSAGGFSRNEQFF.

The genes are TRBV7-2 and TRBJ2-1, with 7 bases matching TRBD1. The V gene's germline CDR1 is SGHTA and CDR2 FQGNSA. The CDR3 contains 16 residues. The J segment lost 7 bases and the V segment lost 5 bases, leaving 14 bases of the junction unmatched. CDR3 residues: CASSPRRQGPQNEQFF. DNA for the CDR3: TGTGCCAGCAGCCCACGACGACAGGGCCCCCAAAATGAGCAGTTCTTC.

The chain recombines TRBV27 with TRBJ2-7; a possible D gene is TRBD2 (5 bases). This CDR3 is built from 13 residues. Germline CDR1 reads MNHEY; CDR2 reads SMNVEV (reference sequence). V shed 5 bases and J shed 1 base, with 9 bases lying between them. CDR3 residues: CASSAGMSYEQYF. CDR3 DNA sequence: TGTGCCAGCAGTGCCGGGATGTCCTACGAGCAGTACTTC.

V is TRBV19 and J is TRBJ2-1, with 10 bases matching TRBD1. This CDR3 comprises 16 residues. Per germline, CDR1 LNHDA and CDR2 SQIVND (reference sequence). J lost 4 bases, V lost 4 bases, and 7 bases had no gene match. Written as DNA, the CDR3 is TGTGCCAGTAGTAGTTACTCGGGACAGGGGTACAATGAGCAGTTCTTC. Translated: CASSSYSGQGYNEQFF.

The chain recombines TRBV29-1 with TRBJ1-2; 9 bases line up with TRBD1. CDR1 SQVTM and CDR2 ANQGSEA come from the germline V gene. The V and J ends lost 6 bases and 7 bases, in that order; junction bases with no gene match: 12. CDR3 length: 14 residues. The CDR3 is CSVGNTGGGGGYTF. The CDR3 DNA reads as TGCAGCGTCGGCAACACAGGGGGCGGGGGTGGCTACACCTTC.

The rearrangement uses TRBV6-1 and TRBJ2-7; TRBD1 aligns across 7 bases. Germline V gene lookup returns CDR1 MNHNS and CDR2 SASEGT. Losses at the gene ends were 3 bases for V and 0 bases for J; bases not matched to a gene: 11. This CDR3 has 17 residues. The CDR3 nucleotides read TGTGCCAGCAGTGATCAGACAAGGGGGCGGGTCTCCTACGAGCAGTACGTC. The encoded protein is CASSDQTRGRVSYEQYV.

This clone was seen ten or more times. This rearrangement joins TRBV5-5 to TRBJ2-5, with a possible D match to TRBD2 (6 bases). CDR1 is SGHKS, CDR2 YYEKEE, per germline (reference sequence). This CDR3 has 15 residues. Trimming stripped 0 bases from V and 4 bases from J, with 13 bases between. This CDR3 reads CASSLDQLARETQYF. CDR3 nucleotides: TGTGCCAGCAGCTTGGATCAACTAGCCAGAGAGACCCAGTACTTC.

The chain combines TRBV2 with TRBJ2-1; D unresolved. The CDR3 length is 13 residues. V shed 8 bases and J shed 0 bases, with 8 bases lying between them. Per germline, CDR1 SNHLY and CDR2 FYNNEI. DNA for the CDR3: TGTGCCAGCGTGTCGAGCTCCTACAATGAGCAGTTCTTC. Its translation is CASVSSSYNEQFF.

The V call is TRBV12-3 or TRBV12-4, the J call TRBJ2-2, with D tentatively TRBD2 (5 bases). The CDR3 consists of 13 residues. The V gene lost 2 bases and the J gene lost 6 bases, with 7 bases spanning the gap. The DNA for the CDR3 is TGTGCCAGCAGTTTAACTAGTTCCGGGGAGCTGTTTTTT. It translates to CASSLTSSGELFF.

This clone was counted a few times. The chain carries TRBV7-9 and TRBJ1-1; D perhaps matches TRBD1 (6 bases). Germline-derived CDR1 and CDR2 are SEHNR and FQNEAQ (reference sequence). The CDR3 contains 15 residues. Trimming removed 5 bases at V and 2 bases at J, with 15 bases between. The CDR3 loop reads CASSPARTANTEAFF. As DNA, the CDR3 is TGTGCCAGCAGCCCTGCGCGGACAGCAAACACTGAAGCTTTCTTT. Full variable domain (remainder filled in from reference TRBV7-9 and TRBJ1-1): DTGVSQNPRHKITKRGQNVTFRCDPISEHNRLYWYRQTLGQGPEFLTYFQNEAQLEKSRLLSDRFSAERPKGSFSTLEIQRTEQGDSAMYLCASSPARTANTEAFFGQGTRLTVV.

V gene TRBV28 combines with J gene TRBJ1-6; 9 positions agree with TRBD1. The ends lost 5 bases at V and 7 bases at J; junction bases unmatched: 9. The germline gives CDR1 MDHEN, CDR2 SYDVKM. This CDR3 has 16 residues. The CDR3, as DNA: TGTGCCAGCAGTAGACCACAGGGGGCGCTGAATTCACCCCTCCACTTT. It translates to CASSRPQGALNSPLHF.

The rearrangement uses TRBV5-6 and TRBJ2-1, with TRBD2 matching 10 bases. In germline, CDR1 is SGHDT, CDR2 YYEEEE. This CDR3 has 17 amino acids. With V trimmed by 0 bases and J by 9 bases, 12 bases remained unmatched. CDR3 sequence (DNA): TGTGCCAGCAGCTTGGAGGGTGGGCTAGCGGGAGTCGGTGAGCAGTTCTTC. Protein sequence: CASSLEGGLAGVGEQFF.

This clone was picked up one time. The J gene is TRBJ2-2, the V gene TRBV19; D is perhaps TRBD1 (5 bases). V was clipped by 3 bases and J by 6 bases, with 11 bases between them. Per germline, CDR1 LNHDA and CDR2 SQIVND (reference sequence). The CDR3 loop spans 14 amino acids. CDR3 sequence: CASSMDQGSGELFF. CDR3 DNA sequence: TGTGCCAGTAGTATGGACCAGGGCTCCGGGGAGCTGTTTTTT.

This rearrangement joins TRBV24-1 to TRBJ2-5; 9 nucleotides line up with TRBD1. The CDR3 extends over 15 amino acids. Unmatched junction bases numbered 7, after V lost 5 bases and J lost 4 bases. The V gene's germline CDR1 is KGHDR and CDR2 SFDVKD. The CDR3 loop reads CATSGTLDRGETQYF. In DNA, the CDR3 is TGTGCCACCAGTGGCACCCTGGACAGGGGAGAGACCCAGTACTTC.

This clone was recorded a few times. This chain uses TRBV6-4 with TRBJ2-1, with a possible D match to TRBD1 (6 bases). V dropped 4 bases and J dropped 7 bases, with 14 bases sitting between them. Germline V gene lookup returns CDR1 MRHNA and CDR2 SNTAGT. The CDR3 consists of 14 residues. CDR3 sequence (DNA): TGTGCCAGCAGTGTGATTGGGGGCGAGAATGAGCAGTTCTTC. Translation: CASSVIGGENEQFF.

The genes are TRBV19 and TRBJ2-1; TRBD2 aligns across 7 bases. CDR1 is LNHDA, CDR2 SQIVND, per germline (reference sequence). J lost 10 bases, V lost 4 bases, and 1 base had no gene match. The CDR3 runs to 11 residues. In DNA, the CDR3 is TGTGCCAGTAGTACGACTAGCGAGCAGTTCTTC. Its translation: CASSTTSEQFF.

The chain employs TRBV19 and TRBJ1-1, with TRBD1 matching over 8 bases. CDR1 and CDR2 from the germline V gene are LNHDA and SQIVND (reference sequence). Trimming took 8 bases from V and 6 from J; bases not matched to a gene: 8. There are 13 residues in the CDR3. CDR3 nucleotide sequence: TGTGCCAGTCGTCCAGGGGGCTTGGCTGAAGCTTTCTTT. Translation gives CASRPGGLAEAFF. The entire variable domain, with the rest obtained from reference TRBV19 and TRBJ1-1, is as follows: DGGITQSPKYLFRKEGQNVTLSCEQNLNHDAMYWYRQDPGQGLRLIYYSQIVNDFQKGDIAEGYSVSREKKESFPLTVTSAQKNPTAFYLCASRPGGLAEAFFGQGTRLTVV.

This sequence joins TRBV5-6 and TRBJ2-5; TRBD2 agrees at 9 bases. V gave up 2 bases and J gave up 5 bases; unmatched junction bases: 10. From germline, CDR1 is SGHDT and CDR2 YYEEEE. The CDR3 runs 16 residues. The CDR3 is CASSLLWRGGEETQYF. For the CDR3, the DNA is TGTGCCAGCAGCTTATTATGGCGGGGGGGCGAGGAGACCCAGTACTTC.

This clone was found a few times. V is TRBV6-5 and J is TRBJ1-1; 9 bases align to TRBD1. After removal of 9 bases from V and 4 bases from J, the junction contained 9 bases not matched to a gene. The CDR3 extends over 14 amino acids. Per the germline V gene, CDR1 is MNHEY and CDR2 is SVGAGI. The CDR3, as DNA: TGTGCCAGTTGTCCGGGACAGGGCGGCACTGAAGCTTTCTTT. Protein product: CASCPGQGGTEAFF.

The J gene is TRBJ1-2, the V gene TRBV2; D gene unclear. Germline V gives CDR1 SNHLY, CDR2 FYNNEI. The CDR3 sequence is 15 residues long. V lost 2 bases and J 0 bases, leaving 10 bases between the germline ends. The DNA for the CDR3 is TGTGCCAGCAGTGAATTGGCCAACACTAACTATGGCTACACCTTC. This codes for CASSELANTNYGYTF.

The rearrangement uses TRBV19 and TRBJ1-1, with a possible D match to TRBD1 (5 bases). The ends were cut back, 6 bases at V and 4 bases at J, with 21 bases in the middle. The CDR3 totals 16 residues. Germline lookup yields CDR1 LNHDA and CDR2 SQIVND (reference sequence). The CDR3 DNA is TGTGCCAGTAGGCCCCTCAGGGTTTCTATGAGCACTGAAGCTTTCTTT. It yields the protein CASRPLRVSMSTEAFF.